This T cell receptor (beta chain) was recorded in a study of post-analysis software for immune sequencing data. Study results and limitations: In patients, about five TRBV segments were more frequent than in controls, with TRBV5-6, TRBV5-1 and TRBV20-1 among them.

Trimming shortened V by 6 bases and J by 7 bases, and 10 bases separated the two germline ends. Germline V CDR1 and CDR2: SEHNR, FQNEAQ (reference sequence). The CDR3 extends over 11 amino acids. This clonotype was seen at least ten times. Its antigen is undetermined. The library was made from cDNA and included unique molecular identifiers. Via MiXCR, TCRdb re-called the PCR reads, giving one row per CDR3 protein. The sample has around 200,000 distinct CDR3 sequences; 25% to 30% are singletons. Sequences were obtained from blood. The chain has TRBV7-9 and TRBJ2-7; no definite D call. This TCR came from a girl aged 2-17 years with multiple sclerosis. For the CDR3, the DNA is TGTGCCAGCAGGAGTTTGACAGAGCAGTACTTC. This sequence encodes CASRSLTEQYF.